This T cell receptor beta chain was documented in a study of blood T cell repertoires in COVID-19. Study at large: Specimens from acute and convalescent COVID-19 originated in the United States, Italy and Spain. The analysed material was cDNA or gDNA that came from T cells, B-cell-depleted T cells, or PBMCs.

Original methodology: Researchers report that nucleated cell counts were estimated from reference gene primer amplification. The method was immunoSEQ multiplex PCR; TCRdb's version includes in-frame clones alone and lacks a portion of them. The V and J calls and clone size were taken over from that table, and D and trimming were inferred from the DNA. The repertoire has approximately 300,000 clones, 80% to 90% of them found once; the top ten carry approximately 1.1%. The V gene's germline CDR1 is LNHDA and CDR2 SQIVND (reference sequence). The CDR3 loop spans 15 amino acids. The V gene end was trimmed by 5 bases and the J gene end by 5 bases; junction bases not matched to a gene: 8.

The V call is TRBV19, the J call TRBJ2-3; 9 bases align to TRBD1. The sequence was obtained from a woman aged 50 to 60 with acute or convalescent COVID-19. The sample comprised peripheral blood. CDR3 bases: TGTGCCAGTAGTTTCGGACAGGGGCGAGAAGATACGCAGTATTTT. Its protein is CASSFGQGREDTQYF.